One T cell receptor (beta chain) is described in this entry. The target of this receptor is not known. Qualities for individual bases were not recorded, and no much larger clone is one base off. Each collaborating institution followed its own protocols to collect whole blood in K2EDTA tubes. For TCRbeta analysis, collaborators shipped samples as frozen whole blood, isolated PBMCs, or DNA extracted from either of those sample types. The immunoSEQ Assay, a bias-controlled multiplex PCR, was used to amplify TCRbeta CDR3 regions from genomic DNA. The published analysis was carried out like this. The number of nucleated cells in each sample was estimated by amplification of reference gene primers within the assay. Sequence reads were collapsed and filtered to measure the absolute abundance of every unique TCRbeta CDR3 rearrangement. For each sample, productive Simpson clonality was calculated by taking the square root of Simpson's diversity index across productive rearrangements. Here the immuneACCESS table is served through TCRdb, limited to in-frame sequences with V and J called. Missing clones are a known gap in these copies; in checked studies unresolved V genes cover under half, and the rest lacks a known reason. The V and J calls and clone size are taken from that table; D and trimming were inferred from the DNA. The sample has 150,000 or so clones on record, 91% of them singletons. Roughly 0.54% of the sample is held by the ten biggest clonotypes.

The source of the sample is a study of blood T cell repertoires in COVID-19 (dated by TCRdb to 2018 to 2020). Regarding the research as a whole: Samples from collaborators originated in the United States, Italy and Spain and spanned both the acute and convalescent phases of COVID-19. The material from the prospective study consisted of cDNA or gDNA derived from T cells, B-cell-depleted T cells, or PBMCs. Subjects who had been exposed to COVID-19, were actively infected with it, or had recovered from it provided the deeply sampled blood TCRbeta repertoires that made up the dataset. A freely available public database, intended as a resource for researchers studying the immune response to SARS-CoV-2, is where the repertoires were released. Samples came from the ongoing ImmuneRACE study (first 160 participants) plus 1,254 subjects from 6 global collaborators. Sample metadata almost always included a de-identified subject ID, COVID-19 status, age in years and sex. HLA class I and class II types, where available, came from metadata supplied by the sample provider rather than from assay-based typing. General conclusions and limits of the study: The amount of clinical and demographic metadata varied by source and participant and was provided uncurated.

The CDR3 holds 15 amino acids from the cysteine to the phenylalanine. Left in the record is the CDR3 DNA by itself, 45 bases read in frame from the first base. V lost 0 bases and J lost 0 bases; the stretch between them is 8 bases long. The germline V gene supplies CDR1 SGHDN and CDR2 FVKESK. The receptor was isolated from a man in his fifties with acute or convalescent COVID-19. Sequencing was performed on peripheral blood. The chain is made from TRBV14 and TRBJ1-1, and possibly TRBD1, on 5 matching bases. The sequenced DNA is TGTGCCAGCAGCCAAGATGCGGGGCTGAACACTGAAGCTTTCTTT. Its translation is CASSQDAGLNTEAFF.